These T cell receptor beta chains were read from a single sample in a study of PD-1 blockade in classical Hodgkin lymphoma. Repertoires were generated with immunoSEQ multiplex PCR, while TCRdb's copy carries only in-frame clones and drops some. In the table there are more than 20,000 clones, roughly 94% of which are singletons. Sequenced material: peripheral blood mononuclear cells (PBMCs). The receptors here all came from a human donor with classical Hodgkin lymphoma. Both conserved end residues are part of each CDR3. The D gene is left open where the match is weak. Where a row states a size, it is once, few, many or the class of an expanded clone; other rows omit it.

clone size	V gene	D gene	J gene	CDR3 DNA	CDR3 protein
.	TRBV23-1	.	TRBJ2-7	TGCGCCAGCGGGATCCGGGGGCCAGCCTACGAGCAGTACTTC	CASGIRGPAYEQYF
once	TRBV7-2	.	TRBJ1-4	TGTGCCAGCAGCTTAGGGGGGGGGAATGAAAAACTGTTTTTT	CASSLGGGNEKLFF
.	TRBV6-1	TRBD1	TRBJ2-2	TGTGCCAGCAGTGAACAGGGGGCTCTGGGAACCGGGGAGCTGTTTTTT	CASSEQGALGTGELFF
.	TRBV19	.	TRBJ1-5	TGTGCCAGTAGTTACGGGCCCGGGGATCAGCCCCAGCATTTT	CASSYGPGDQPQHF
.	TRBV6-5	.	TRBJ1-1	TGTGCCTCGACGGGGGCATTGAACACTGAAGCTTTCTTT	CASTGALNTEAFF
.	TRBV10-3	.	TRBJ1-1	TGTGCCATCAGTGAGAGGACAGCCCAGAACACTGAAGCTTTCTTT	CAISERTAQNTEAFF
.	TRBV4-3	.	TRBJ2-1	TGCGCCAGCAGCTCAAGCCGGGGGGCCTCAGAAAATGAGCAGTTCTTC	CASSSSRGASENEQFF
.	TRBV5-5	.	TRBJ2-7	TGTGCCAGCAGCTTGTTCAACAGTCGCTCCTACGAGCAGTACTTC	CASSLFNSRSYEQYF
.	TRBV19	TRBD1	TRBJ2-5	TGTGCCAGTAGTATAGATTCAAACAGGGGAGAGACCCAGTACTTC	CASSIDSNRGETQYF
.	TRBV12-2	.	TRBJ2-3	TGTGCAAGTCGTCATTTGATAGCGGGGGGGCGTACAGATACGCAGTATTTT	CASRHLIAGGRTDTQYF
.	TRBV2	.	TRBJ2-7	TGTGCCAGCAGTGCTTTATCCCCGAGAAACGAGCAGTACTTC	CASSALSPRNEQYF
once	TRBV6-4	.	TRBJ1-2	TGTGCCAGCAGTGACGGGCAGGGGTATGGCTACACCTTC	CASSDGQGYGYTF
.	TRBV7-9	TRBD2	TRBJ2-3	TGTGCCAGCAGCCTAACTGCGGGGGGCGGGACAGATACGCAGTATTTT	CASSLTAGGGTDTQYF
once	TRBV7-8	.	TRBJ2-6	TGTGCCAGCAGATTTAGGGGCGGGGAAGTCCTGACTTTC	CASRFRGGEVLTF
.	TRBV4-1	TRBD2	TRBJ2-1	TGCGCCAGCAGCCAACTCGAATACCGACTAGCTCCCAATGAGCAGTTCTTC	CASSQLEYRLAPNEQFF
.	TRBV30	.	TRBJ2-7	TGTGCCTGGAGTGTACTGCGGACCTACGAGCAGTACTTC	CAWSVLRTYEQYF
.	TRBV28	.	TRBJ1-2	TGTGCCAGCAGTTCTTGGGAGGCATATGGCTACACCTTC	CASSSWEAYGYTF
.	TRBV7-8	TRBD1	TRBJ2-1	TGTGCCAGCAGCCCTCGGACAGGGGGGATTTACAATGAGCAGTTCTTC	CASSPRTGGIYNEQFF
once	TRBV19	TRBD2	TRBJ2-1	TGTGCCAGTACCAACATTCGGACTAGCGGGAATGAGCAGTTCTTC	CASTNIRTSGNEQFF
.	TRBV28	TRBD1	TRBJ1-2	TGTGCCAGCAGTATTCGCCCGGACAGGGCCTATGGCTACACCTTC	CASSIRPDRAYGYTF
.	TRBV7-3	TRBD2	TRBJ2-3	TGTGCCAGCAGCTTACAGACTAGCGGGGGCCTCGGCACAGATACGCAGTATTTT	CASSLQTSGGLGTDTQYF
.	TRBV5-6	.	TRBJ1-4	TGTGCCAGCAGCCTGGTGGGGGTTGGGACTAATGAAAAACTGTTTTTT	CASSLVGVGTNEKLFF
.	TRBV6-1	TRBD1	TRBJ1-5	TGTGCCAGCAGTGAATGGCAGGGGGCTGTTCAGCCCCAGCATTTT	CASSEWQGAVQPQHF
.	TRBV5-6	.	TRBJ1-2	TGTGCCAGCAGCTTCCACAGCGGGAGCTACACCTTC	CASSFHSGSYTF
once	TRBV5-1	TRBD1	TRBJ2-2	TGCGCCAGCAGCATAGGGACAGGGCGGGCCGGGGAGCTGTTTTTT	CASSIGTGRAGELFF
.	TRBV12-5	.	TRBJ2-2	TGTGCTAGTGGTTCTACCGGGCTCAGGGGCCGCCTGAACACCGGGGAGCTGTTTTTT	CASGSTGLRGRLNTGELFF
.	TRBV19	.	TRBJ1-1	TGTGCCAGTAGTTTCTTTTTGAACACTGAAGCTTTCTTT	CASSFFLNTEAFF
.	TRBV5-5	TRBD2	TRBJ2-1	TGTGCCAGCAGCTTGGTACTAGCGGGGGGCCCATACTCCTACAATGAGCAGTTCTTC	CASSLVLAGGPYSYNEQFF